This T cell receptor (beta chain) originates from a study of immune heterogeneity within non-small cell lung tumors. Multiplex PCR (32 V and 13 J primers) was used to amplify the TCR beta CDR3. MiXCR, run by TCRdb on the multiplex PCR reads, gives a single entry per CDR3 protein. Here the sample spans about 15,000 distinct CDR3 sequences, 25% to 35% being singletons. Germline values: CDR1 LNHDA, CDR2 SQIVND (reference sequence). V lost 7 bases and J lost 0, with 15 bases in between. The CDR3 consists of 15 residues. For each sample, template was 450 to 750 ng of bulk tumor genomic DNA. Biopsies that were spaced far apart were taken, several per primary tumor, during surgery. Their non-small cell lung cancer was newly diagnosed and untreated, and the patients underwent curative surgery.

The rearrangement joins TRBV19 to TRBJ1-1; D remains ambiguous. This TCR came from a man aged 35 to 55 with non-small cell lung cancer. The sequencing input was lung tumor tissue. The CDR3 nucleotides read TGTGCCAGTAAGGTTAGTGGTGCTTTGAACACTGAAGCTTTCTTT. Protein sequence: CASKVSGALNTEAFF.